The 16 T cell receptor beta chains reported below all come from one sample, sequenced in a study of blood T cell repertoires in COVID-19. The assay was immunoSEQ multiplex PCR, and TCRdb's table has in-frame clones only and misses some. Among some 150,000 clones listed, 85% to 90% were seen once. Source material: peripheral blood. These TCRs come from a man between 18 and 29 years old with active or convalescent COVID-19.

This clone was seen a single time. The chain joins TRBV27 to TRBJ1-5, with D tentatively TRBD1 (6 bases). Germline V gene data show CDR1 as MNHEY and CDR2 as SMNVEV (reference sequence). This CDR3 has 16 amino acids. The V end lost 6 bases, the J end lost 6 bases, and 21 bases lay between the germline ends. DNA of the CDR3: TGTGCCAGCAGCCCTAGTCTCGGGGGGGCTCCTCAGCCCCAGCATTTT. Residues: CASSPSLGGAPQPQHF.

The chain combines TRBV5-4 with TRBJ1-2; no clear D. This CDR3 region has 14 residues. V was pared by 4 bases and J by 7 bases, with 17 bases between. Germline-derived CDR1 and CDR2 are SGHNT and YYREEE (reference sequence). The CDR3 DNA reads as TGTGCCAGCAGCGCGGGCGGCCTGTTAAGTGGCTACACCTTC. Encoded protein: CASSAGGLLSGYTF.

The chain employs TRBV11-1 and TRBJ1-1; D is unclear. Germline values: CDR1 SGHAT, CDR2 FQDESV (reference sequence). The CDR3 is 11 amino acids. The V end was cut by 5 bases, the J end by 8 bases, with 9 bases between. CDR3 DNA sequence: TGTGCCAGCAGCCCACAGACCGAAGCTTTCTTT. It translates to CASSPQTEAFF.

CDR3 DNA: TGTGCCAGCAGTTTGATAGGGGTGGGTCAGCCCCAGCATTTT. Translation: CASSLIGVGQPQHF. The chain links TRBV27 to TRBJ1-5; D is possibly TRBD1 (5 bases). The V end lost 3 bases, the J end lost 6 bases, and 12 bases lay between the germline ends. Germline V gives CDR1 MNHEY, CDR2 SMNVEV (reference sequence). The CDR3 extends over 14 amino acids.

The CDR3 sequence is CATSVAAETGLGNYGYTF. The CDR3 DNA reads TGTGCCACCAGTGTAGCGGCGGAGACAGGGTTAGGGAATTATGGCTACACCTTC. V is TRBV24-1 and J is TRBJ1-2; 7 bases line up with TRBD1. The CDR3 has 18 amino acids. The germline V gene encodes CDR1 KGHDR and CDR2 SFDVKD. Trimming took 5 bases from V and 5 from J; bases not matched to a gene: 19.

The chain joins TRBV7-8 to TRBJ2-2; D gene uncertain. Per the germline V gene, CDR1 is SGHVS and CDR2 is FQNEAQ. The CDR3 totals 15 residues. Trimming cost V 0 bases and J 1 base, with 6 bases left between them. This CDR3 is CASSLAAMNTGELFF. CDR3 DNA: TGTGCCAGCAGCTTAGCGGCAATGAACACCGGGGAGCTGTTTTTT.

The V call is TRBV7-2, the J call TRBJ1-1; a weak D match, TRBD1 (5 bases). V was trimmed by 0 bases and J by 4 bases, leaving 12 bases between them. Germline V CDR1 and CDR2: SGHTA, FQGNSA. The CDR3 is 15 amino acids. The DNA for the CDR3 is TGTGCCAGCAGCTTAGCACCAGGGCATGTCACTGAAGCTTTCTTT. This translates into CASSLAPGHVTEAFF.

The V gene is TRBV3-1 (or the pseudogene TRBV3-2), the J gene TRBJ2-1; possibly TRBD2 for D (7 bases). Germline lookup yields CDR1 LGHDT and CDR2 YNNKEL (reference sequence). Trimming removed 8 bases at V and 4 bases at J, with 18 bases between. The CDR3 covers 15 residues. The CDR3 is CASGEAGAAYNEQFF. CDR3 coding DNA: TGTGCCAGCGGGGAGGCGGGGGCCGCATACAATGAGCAGTTCTTC.

This sequence joins TRBV27 and TRBJ1-2; 10 bases align to TRBD1. In germline, CDR1 is MNHEY, CDR2 SMNVEV (reference sequence). The junction had 16 bases not matched to a gene; V was cut back by 4 bases and J by 8 bases. This CDR3 is built from 17 residues. CDR3 DNA: TGTGCCAGCAGTTCTCGGGACAGGGGAAATGGTGGTAGGGGCTACACCTTC. Encoded protein: CASSSRDRGNGGRGYTF.

The rearrangement links TRBV6-6 to TRBJ2-7, with 15 bases lining up with TRBD2. The CDR3 consists of 16 residues. CDR1 MNHNY and CDR2 SVGAGI come from the germline V gene (reference sequence). Trimming cost V 7 bases and J 5 bases; bases outside gene matches: 9. The CDR3 here is CASIPGLAGGPHEQYF. The CDR3 region has the DNA TGTGCCAGCATACCAGGACTAGCGGGAGGGCCCCACGAGCAGTACTTC.

The chain combines TRBV7-6 with TRBJ1-6, with 10 nucleotides matching TRBD1. The length of the CDR3 is 15 residues. The V segment lost 5 bases and the J segment 7 bases; nucleotides outside the gene matches: 5. The germline V gene has CDR1 SGHVS and CDR2 FNYEAQ. The CDR3 DNA is TGTGCCAGCAGCCTTGGACAGGGGGAAAATTCACCCCTCCACTTT. Its protein product is CASSLGQGENSPLHF.

This clone was recorded at least ten times. J is TRBJ2-7 and V is TRBV2, with 7 bases lining up with TRBD2. V shed 8 bases, J shed 2 bases, and the junction held 9 bases outside the gene matches. The CDR3 loop spans 14 amino acids. Per the germline V gene, CDR1 is SNHLY and CDR2 is FYNNEI. The CDR3 reads CASWRAGYTYEQYF. In DNA form, the CDR3 reads TGTGCCAGCTGGAGAGCGGGGTACACCTACGAGCAGTACTTC.

The chain employs TRBV5-8 and TRBJ1-4, with D unresolved. The V end was cut by 2 bases, the J end by 8 bases, with 7 bases between. In germline, CDR1 is SGHTS, CDR2 YDEGEE. This CDR3 is 12 amino acids long. The CDR3 nucleotides read TGTGCCAGCAGCTTCCGGGGAGAAAAACTGTTTTTT. It yields the protein CASSFRGEKLFF.

The V gene is TRBV7-9, the J gene TRBJ2-7; the D is unclear. Germline lookup yields CDR1 SEHNR and CDR2 FQNEAQ (reference sequence). Trimming took off 5 bases at V and 0 bases at J, with 17 bases between the two ends. This CDR3 region has 16 residues. The CDR3 bases are TGTGCCAGCAGCAACACCCCCAGCTCTAGCTCCTACGAGCAGTACGTC. Its protein is CASSNTPSSSSYEQYV.

This clone occurred once. The chain combines TRBV27 with TRBJ1-5, with D maybe TRBD1 (6 bases). V shed 7 bases and J shed 0 bases, with 16 bases lying between them. This CDR3 comprises 16 residues. Germline assignment: CDR1 MNHEY and CDR2 SMNVEV (reference sequence). The chain's CDR3 is CASMAGAEPSNQPQHF. The DNA for the CDR3 is TGTGCCAGCATGGCAGGGGCAGAACCTAGCAATCAGCCCCAGCATTTT.

This chain links TRBV18 with TRBJ1-1; maybe TRBD1 (6 bases). Trimming shortened V by 4 bases and J by 0 bases, and 15 bases separated the two germline ends. Germline V lookup: CDR1 KGHSH, CDR2 LQKENI. This CDR3 contains 16 residues. The CDR3 loop is CASSLLSGTMNTEAFF. The CDR3 DNA is TGTGCCAGCTCACTGTTATCCGGGACAATGAACACTGAAGCTTTCTTT.